This record concerns one T cell receptor beta chain sequence. Its antigen is unknown. TCRdb's copy holds only in-frame clones and misses some; the assay was immunoSEQ multiplex PCR. The sample consists of around 60,000 clones, approximately 91% of them appearing once. The record originates from a study of OX40 agonist ivuxolimab in advanced cancers. The wider study: An anti-OX40 (CD134) antibody with agonistic activity, ivuxolimab, was administered to patients.

The study, taken as a whole, reports: Both CD4+ and CD8+ T cell populations in blood had undergone clonal expansion by week 6 at 0.1 to 3.0 mg/kg. The 0.1-3.0 mg/kg partial responders had among the lowest clonal expansion. Low normalized clonal expansion also occurred in some nonresponding patients.

Trimming took 5 bases from V and 14 from J, leaving 19 bases between them. This CDR3 spans 13 amino acids. CDR1 and CDR2 from the germline V gene are SNHLY and FYNNEI. This sequence was found in an adult with an advanced solid tumor such as melanoma, head and neck, liver or kidney cancer. The chain uses TRBV2 and TRBJ2-1, with D perhaps assigned TRBD1 or TRBD2 (5 bases each). The input for sequencing was CD4+ or CD8+ T cells sorted from blood, taken in a trial of the OX40 agonist ivuxolimab. The CDR3 bases are TGTGCCAGCAGTCTAGCCCCAGTCCAGGGCGAGTTCTTC. Amino acids: CASSLAPVQGEFF.